The 5 T cell receptor beta chains below all came from one sample that was sequenced in a study of HIV-infected patients and healthy controls. Antiretroviral therapy had run roughly three months, about 14 weeks, before follow-up blood collection. No cell fractionation was done, so the repertoire covers all unsorted peripheral blood T cells. Reverse transcription used roughly 450 ng RNA and constant-region primers for alpha and beta. Alpha and beta chain libraries were made separately by chain-specific third strand synthesis with multiplexing indices. TCRdb independently ran MiXCR on the 5' RACE reads; one entry per CDR3 protein. The table lists 5,700 or so distinct CDR3 sequences, around 9% of them singletons. Sequenced here: blood, sampled during antiretroviral therapy. Every receptor here comes from an adult with HIV infection.

This clonotype was counted many times. This chain connects TRBV10-3 to TRBJ2-7, with D maybe TRBD2 (5 bases). With 0 bases removed from V and 11 bases from J, the gap between germline ends came to 11 bases. This CDR3 contains 12 residues. The germline V gene encodes CDR1 ENHRY and CDR2 SYGVKD. The DNA of the CDR3 is TGTGCCATCAGTGAGTCGACTATCGGGAAGTACTTC. Its translation is CAISESTIGKYF.

This clonotype was recorded many times. The chain links TRBV5-6 to TRBJ1-2; perhaps TRBD1 as D (5 bases). This CDR3 has 14 amino acids. Looked up from germline, CDR1 is SGHDT and CDR2 is YYEEEE. Trimming took 4 bases from V and 4 from J, leaving 14 bases between them. DNA for the CDR3: TGTGCCAGCAGCCAGGACACTGTAACCTATGGCTACACCTTC. The encoded protein is CASSQDTVTYGYTF. The complete variable domain, with remaining parts taken from reference TRBV5-6 and TRBJ1-2, reads DAGVTQSPTHLIKTRGQQVTLRCSPKSGHDTVSWYQQALGQGPQFIFQYYEEEERQRGNFPDRFSGHQFPNYSSELNVNALLLGDSALYLCASSQDTVTYGYTFGSGTRLTVV.

By share of the sample, this clonotype is medium-sized. The gene calls are TRBV12-3 or TRBV12-4 and TRBJ2-3; possibly TRBD2 for D (5 bases). There are 17 residues in the CDR3. Deletions cut 4 bases from V and 2 bases from J, with 19 bases between. The CDR3 sequence: CASSYPLLVPFTDTQYF. For the CDR3, the DNA is TGTGCCAGCAGTTACCCCTTACTAGTTCCCTTCACAGATACGCAGTATTTT.

By share, this clonotype counts as medium-sized. The chain links TRBV11-2 to TRBJ1-1, with TRBD1 as a possible D gene (5 bases). The V end lost 1 base, the J end lost 3 bases, and 12 bases lay between the germline ends. Germline V CDR1 and CDR2: SGHAT, FQNNGV. The CDR3 runs 15 residues. In DNA form, the CDR3 reads TGTGCCAGCAGCTTAGGGCTGGGAGGGGACACTGAAGCTTTCTTT. It yields the protein CASSLGLGGDTEAFF.

In its sample, this clonotype ranks as medium-sized. The chain combines TRBV27 with TRBJ2-5; D is ambiguous. The CDR3 is 16 amino acids. Between the trimmed V and J ends, which lost 8 bases and 3 bases, there was a span of 22 bases. Germline CDR1 and CDR2: MNHEY and SMNVEV (reference sequence). The CDR3 loop is CASAPPVPNWEETQYF. DNA for the CDR3: TGTGCCAGCGCCCCCCCGGTACCGAACTGGGAAGAGACCCAGTACTTC.